One sample yielded the 23 T cell receptor beta chains listed below, sequenced in a study of T cells in Graves' hyperthyroidism and ophthalmopathy. TCR beta CDR3 region amplification was performed from RNA transcripts. The HTBI primer set was used in a first-round RT-PCR of the TCR CDR3. TCRdb reprocessed the multiplex PCR reads via MiXCR and lists one record per CDR3 protein. Among 660,000 or so distinct CDR3 sequences listed, about a fifth were seen once. The sequencing input was blood. Source of these receptors: a man between 25 and 39 years old with Graves' ophthalmopathy.

This clonotype occurred a few times. The chain has TRBV18 and TRBJ1-6; D is uncertain. The V gene lost 3 bases and the J gene lost 1 base, with 10 bases spanning the gap. CDR1 and CDR2 from the germline V gene are KGHSH and LQKENI. The CDR3 contains 16 residues. The CDR3 protein is CASSPRGQSYNSPLHF. The CDR3 coding sequence is TGTGCCAGCTCACCGCGAGGGCAGTCCTATAATTCACCCCTCCACTTT.

This clonotype was recorded many times. The chain recombines TRBV11-3 with TRBJ2-2, with 7 bases fitting TRBD1. This CDR3 spans 12 amino acids. V shed 5 bases and J 9 bases; nucleotides not matched to a gene: 3. CDR1 is SGHNT and CDR2 is YENEEA in the germline V gene. The CDR3 nucleotides read TGTGCCAGCAGCCAAGGGGGCAGGGAGCTGTTTTTT. It encodes CASSQGGRELFF.

This clonotype showed up just once. The genes are TRBV19 and TRBJ2-7; unclear D gene. Germline CDR1 is LNHDA and CDR2 is SQIVND (reference sequence). Trimming took 4 bases from V and 1 from J, leaving 8 bases between them. The CDR3 extends over 13 amino acids. The CDR3 region is CASSRNPSYEQYF. DNA for the CDR3: TGTGCCAGTAGTAGAAATCCATCCTACGAGCAGTACTTC.

This clonotype was picked up many times. CDR3 coding DNA: TGTGCCATCAGCGACCGGGACAGGGTCCACGAGCAGTACTTC. Protein product: CAISDRDRVHEQYF. The chain couples TRBV10-3 to TRBJ2-7; 9 bases align to TRBD1. Per germline, CDR1 ENHRY and CDR2 SYGVKD. Trimming cost V 6 bases and J 5 bases; bases outside gene matches: 8. The CDR3 has 14 amino acids.

This clonotype occurred many times. The chain couples TRBV3-1 to TRBJ2-7; TRBD2 matches 9 bases. This CDR3 has 14 amino acids. V lost 4 bases and J lost 6; bases outside the gene matches: 7. Per the germline V gene, CDR1 is LGHDT and CDR2 is YNNKEL (reference sequence). The CDR3 protein is CASSRASGTGEQYF. In nucleotides, the CDR3 is TGTGCCAGCAGCCGCGCTAGCGGGACTGGCGAGCAGTACTTC.

This clonotype was seen at least ten times. The chain joins TRBV11-2 to TRBJ2-7, with a possible D match to TRBD2 (6 bases). The CDR3 consists of 16 residues. CDR1 and CDR2 (germline): SGHAT, FQNNGV. The V and J ends lost 4 bases and 2 bases respectively, with 18 bases between them. In DNA, the CDR3 is TGTGCCAGCAGCTCCCGAGGCAGGACTACAACCTACGAGCAGTACTTC. This sequence encodes CASSSRGRTTTYEQYF.

V gene TRBV20-1 combines with J gene TRBJ2-1; D is perhaps TRBD1 or TRBD2 (5 bases each). CDR1 is DFQATT and CDR2 is SNEGSKA in the germline V gene (reference sequence). CDR3 length equals 15 residues. Trimming took off 2 bases at V and 6 bases at J, with 17 bases between the two ends. The DNA for the CDR3 is TGCAGTGCTAGATCTCGACCGGGACCTTTCAATGAGCAGTTCTTC. Its translation is CSARSRPGPFNEQFF.

About this clonotype: Since a much larger clone is just one base distant, this may be a read error. This chain connects TRBV6-1 to TRBJ1-1; TRBD1 might be the D (5 bases). The germline CDR1 and CDR2 sequences are MNHNS and SASEGT. The CDR3 is made up of 15 amino acids. CDR3 nucleotides: TGTGCCAACAGTGAAGAAGGGGCGTATGGCACTGAAGCTTTCTTT. It specifies CANSEEGAYGTEAFF.

CDR3 sequence: CASSEGLAWSSSTDTQYF. In nucleotides, the CDR3 is TGTGCCAGCAGCGAGGGACTAGCGTGGAGTTCTAGCACAGATACGCAGTATTTT. This chain connects TRBV9 to TRBJ2-3; 10 bases match TRBD2. The CDR3 contains 18 residues. CDR1 SGDLS and CDR2 YYNGEE come from the germline V gene. With 3 bases clipped from V and 0 bases from J, the junction kept 10 bases outside the gene matches.

The rearrangement joins TRBV2 to TRBJ1-5; no clear D gene. The CDR3 has 13 amino acids. The germline V gene has CDR1 SNHLY and CDR2 FYNNEI. The V and J ends lost 8 bases and 4 bases respectively, with 12 bases between them. DNA for the CDR3: TGTGCCAGCGAGGTCGGCAGAAATCAGCCCCAGCATTTT. Translated, it gives CASEVGRNQPQHF.

This clonotype was seen only a few times. This chain links TRBV25-1 with TRBJ2-3; 8 nucleotides agree with TRBD2. V lost 7 bases and J lost 4; bases outside the gene matches: 7. The CDR3 covers 14 residues. The germline gives CDR1 MGHDK, CDR2 SYGVNS. The CDR3 sequence: CASTLAGSADTQYF. CDR3 nucleotides: TGTGCCAGCACCTTAGCGGGAAGCGCAGATACGCAGTATTTT. The whole variable domain, remainder taken from reference TRBV25-1 and TRBJ2-3, is EADIYQTPRYLVIGTGKKITLECSQTMGHDKMYWYQQDPGMELHLIHYSYGVNSTEKGDLSSESTVSRIRTEHFPLTLESARPSHTSQYLCASTLAGSADTQYFGPGTRLTVL.

This clonotype has just a few counts. The chain combines TRBV2 with TRBJ2-7; D possibly corresponds to TRBD1 (5 bases). V dropped 8 bases and J dropped 5 bases, with 10 bases sitting between them. Looked up from germline, CDR1 is SNHLY and CDR2 is FYNNEI. The CDR3 is 11 residues long. DNA for the CDR3: TGTGCCAGCGGGGCTGTGGACGAGCAGTACTTC. Translated: CASGAVDEQYF.

The CDR3 sequence: CSARKDGLAGGNEQFF. The CDR3 coding sequence is TGCAGTGCTAGGAAAGACGGACTAGCGGGAGGCAATGAGCAGTTCTTC. J is TRBJ2-1 and V is TRBV20-1; 14 bases line up with TRBD2. Germline V gives CDR1 DFQATT, CDR2 SNEGSKA (reference sequence). With V trimmed by 3 bases and J by 6 bases, 7 bases remained unmatched. The CDR3 extends over 16 amino acids.

This clonotype was recorded a few times. This chain links TRBV20-1 with TRBJ2-7, with 15 bases fitting TRBD2. Germline V gives CDR1 DFQATT, CDR2 SNEGSKA (reference sequence). This CDR3 contains 17 residues. The ends lost 6 bases at V and 1 base at J; junction bases unmatched: 10. In nucleotides, the CDR3 is TGCAGTGCCTCCGGACTAGCGGGAGGGCCGAATTCCTACGAGCAGTACTTC. This translates into CSASGLAGGPNSYEQYF.

The rearrangement uses TRBV15 and TRBJ2-7, with 10 bases matching TRBD2. CDR3 length: 16 amino acids. The germline CDR1 and CDR2 sequences are LNHNV and YYDKDF (reference sequence). V dropped 0 bases and J dropped 3; count of bases not matched to a gene: 5. This chain's CDR3 is CATSRDPSGSSYEQYF. For the CDR3, the DNA is TGTGCCACCAGCAGAGATCCTAGCGGGAGTAGCTACGAGCAGTACTTC.

To note about this clonotype: Germline is not matched at one junction end, which may reflect a read error. The V and J genes are TRBV27 and TRBJ2-1; D not resolved. The CDR3 extends over 13 amino acids. The germline V gene has CDR1 MNHEY and CDR2 SMNVEV (reference sequence). The CDR3 spells CASSGLVYNEQIF. The CDR3 nucleotides read TGTGCCTCCTCCGGGCTAGTTTACAATGAGCAGATCTTC.

This clonotype was found a few times. V and J are TRBV5-1 and TRBJ1-4; possibly TRBD1 for D (5 bases). The CDR3 length is 18 residues. The germline V gene has CDR1 SGHRS and CDR2 YFSETQ. Trimming removed 2 bases from V and 0 bases from J, with 17 bases in between. The CDR3 spells CASSLSTGSGATNEKLFF. The CDR3 DNA follows: TGCGCCAGCAGCTTATCAACAGGATCGGGTGCAACTAATGAAAAACTGTTTTTT.

This clonotype was counted between two and nine times. This chain joins TRBV27 and TRBJ1-1, with TRBD1 matching over 10 bases. Trimming removed 6 bases from V and 2 bases from J; junction bases left unmatched: 6. Germline V gene sequence: CDR1 MNHEY, CDR2 SMNVEV (reference sequence). The CDR3 is 15 amino acids. In DNA, the CDR3 is TGTGCCAGCAGAGGGACAGGGGCGGCTAACACTGAAGCTTTCTTT. It encodes CASRGTGAANTEAFF.

The rearrangement links TRBV3-1 to TRBJ1-2; 10 positions match TRBD1. Per the germline V gene, CDR1 is LGHDT and CDR2 is YNNKEL (reference sequence). After removal of 1 base from V and 6 bases from J, the junction contained 2 bases not matched to a gene. The length of the CDR3 is 14 residues. The CDR3 bases are TGTGCCAGCAGCCAAGGACAGGGGGCACATGGCTACACCTTC. Translating gives CASSQGQGAHGYTF.

V and J are TRBV7-3 and TRBJ2-5, with 8 bases identical to TRBD2. The junction had 7 bases not matched to a gene; V was cut back by 5 bases and J by 5 bases. Germline lookup yields CDR1 SGHTA and CDR2 FQGTGA. The CDR3 has 14 amino acids. The CDR3 loop is CASSPGSGVETQYF. In nucleotides, the CDR3 is TGTGCCAGCAGCCCAGGTAGCGGGGTGGAGACCCAGTACTTC. The complete variable domain, with remaining parts taken from reference TRBV7-3 and TRBJ2-5, reads GAGVSQTPSNKVTEKGKYVELRCDPISGHTALYWYRQSLGQGPEFLIYFQGTGAADDSGLPNDRFFAVRPEGSVSTLKIQRTERGDSAVYLCASSPGSGVETQYFGPGTRLLVL.

In its sample, this clonotype was seen many times. The V call is TRBV20-1, the J call TRBJ2-7; D perhaps matches TRBD2 (5 bases). Per the germline V gene, CDR1 is DFQATT and CDR2 is SNEGSKA (reference sequence). The CDR3 totals 13 residues. Trimming removed 0 bases from V and 2 bases from J, with 8 bases in between. DNA for the CDR3: TGCAGTGCTAGAGAGCGGGCCCCCTACGAGCAGTACTTC. Translated: CSARERAPYEQYF.

In its sample, this clonotype was seen a few times. This chain joins TRBV10-3 and TRBJ2-3, with D perhaps TRBD2 (5 bases). The CDR3 has 15 residues. Trimming pared 4 bases from V and 4 bases from J, leaving 15 bases between. Per germline, CDR1 ENHRY and CDR2 SYGVKD. The CDR3 is CAISGLGVVPDTQYF. The CDR3 DNA sequence: TGTGCCATCAGTGGATTGGGAGTGGTCCCAGATACGCAGTATTTT.

The chain recombines TRBV6-6 with TRBJ2-7; 8 bases agree with TRBD1. Germline V gives CDR1 MNHNY, CDR2 SVGAGI (reference sequence). This CDR3 has 14 residues. The junction had 2 bases not matched to a gene; V was cut back by 2 bases and J by 2 bases. CDR3 coding DNA: TGTGCCAGCAGTTACGGGGACAGGACCTACGAGCAGTACTTC. Translation: CASSYGDRTYEQYF.